This T cell receptor (beta chain) was identified during a study of vaccination and CD4 T cells after COVID-19. Study summary: After vaccination, three convalescent patients were sampled at day 14 and at days 161 to 241. Cellular stimulation was performed using overlapping spike peptides derived from SARS-CoV-2, HCoV-NL63, HCoV-OC43 and HCoV-229E.

This sample's time point: late sampling 161 to 241 days after vaccination in a few convalescent patients. Treatment indicated: roughly 10-day PBMC culture with coronavirus spike peptide pools or control peptides (ViraFEST assay). Days 3 and 7 saw half the medium replaced with fresh IL-2 medium. An Oncomine TCR Beta short-read assay was used to sequence the DNA from cultured CD4+ T cells. The genomic DNA was obtained from cultured CD4+ T cells by extraction with the QIAamp micro DNA kit. TCRdb fed the PCR reads into MiXCR, producing one record per CDR3 protein. The sample records tens of thousands of distinct CDR3 sequences, about 35% being singletons. This clonotype was counted only a few times. Antigen specificity is unknown. Trimming left V 2 bases short and J 8 bases short, with 15 bases between. Germline loops: CDR1 ENHRY, CDR2 SYGVKD. The CDR3 sequence is 14 residues long.

The chain has TRBV10-3 and TRBJ1-2; D may be TRBD1 (6 bases). The sample consisted of CD4+ T cells from blood, cultured in vitro, taken about 7 months after SARS-CoV-2 vaccination. The clonotype was recovered from a human donor who had recovered from COVID-19. CDR3 protein: CAISENPGAGGYTF. In DNA, the CDR3 is TGTGCCATCAGTGAGAATCCGGGGGCTGGGGGCTACACCTTC.